This T cell receptor (beta chain) was recovered during a study of T cells in Graves' hyperthyroidism and ophthalmopathy. This clonotype was seen more than once but under ten times. This may stem from a read error, because a much larger clone lies one nucleotide away. Trimming pared 1 base from V and 5 bases from J, leaving 14 bases between. The CDR3 runs to 15 residues. Germline V lookup: CDR1 SNHLY, CDR2 FYNNEI. The TCR beta CDR3 regions underwent amplification using RNA transcripts as the source. The HTBI primer set served for first-round RT-PCR of the TCR CDR3. TCRdb re-called the multiplex PCR reads through MiXCR, storing one row per CDR3 protein. The sample yields 640,000 or so distinct CDR3 sequences, approximately 15% seen once.

Sequenced: blood. The rearrangement uses TRBV2 and TRBJ2-5; perhaps TRBD2 as D (5 bases). The clonotype comes from a woman aged 18-29 years with Graves' ophthalmopathy. The CDR3 DNA is TGTGCCAGCAGTGAAGGAGGGCCAGGCCACGAGACCCAGTACTTC. It specifies CASSEGGPGHETQYF.